A single sample gave rise to the 13 T cell receptor beta chains below, sequenced in a study of blood T cell repertoires in COVID-19. Clones were sequenced by immunoSEQ multiplex PCR, and TCRdb holds only the in-frame ones, with some missing. The repertoire holds 100,000 to 140,000 clones, with 80% to 95% as singletons. Sequenced input: peripheral blood. All receptors derive from a woman in her thirties with acute or convalescent COVID-19.

The chain has TRBV29-1 and TRBJ2-1, with D possibly being TRBD2 (6 bases). The CDR3 consists of 16 residues. Trimming cost V 6 bases and J 3 bases, with 21 bases left between them. Germline assignment: CDR1 SQVTM and CDR2 ANQGSEA. CDR3: CSVPSGGFVGYNEQFF. The DNA of the CDR3 is TGCAGCGTCCCCTCTGGGGGGTTCGTGGGCTACAATGAGCAGTTCTTC.

The chain recombines TRBV7-2 with TRBJ1-2; 7 nucleotides agree with TRBD1. The junction had 8 bases not matched to a gene; V was cut back by 4 bases and J by 6 bases. In germline, CDR1 is SGHTA, CDR2 FQGNSA. This CDR3 is 14 amino acids long. CDR3 amino acids: CASSSTTGKNGYTF. DNA for the CDR3: TGTGCCAGCAGCTCGACGACAGGGAAAAATGGCTACACCTTC.

The chain joins TRBV29-1 to TRBJ1-2; maybe TRBD1 (5 bases). The CDR3 length is 13 residues. V was shortened by 2 bases and J by 6 bases, with 13 bases between the two germline ends. Germline lookup yields CDR1 SQVTM and CDR2 ANQGSEA. CDR3 residues: CSVEKGQGNGYTF. The CDR3 bases are TGCAGCGTTGAAAAAGGGCAGGGTAATGGCTACACCTTC.

This clone has just a few counts. This sequence joins TRBV3-1 (or the pseudogene TRBV3-2) and TRBJ1-1; tentatively, D is TRBD1 (5 bases). Looked up from germline, CDR1 is LGHDT and CDR2 is YNNKEL (reference sequence). The CDR3 has 15 amino acids. V was pared by 4 bases and J by 6 bases, with 18 bases between. This CDR3 is CASSPKKGKSSEAFF. The CDR3, as DNA: TGTGCCAGCAGCCCAAAGAAGGGGAAGTCGTCTGAAGCTTTCTTT.

The chain uses TRBV30 and TRBJ1-2; no clear D gene. This CDR3 has 15 amino acids. Germline CDR1 and CDR2: GTSNPN and SVGIG (reference sequence). V was clipped by 2 bases and J by 4 bases, with 17 bases between them. CDR3 sequence (DNA): TGTGCCTGGAGTCGCGGCCCAACCTCGGCCTATGGCTACACCTTC. This encodes CAWSRGPTSAYGYTF. The full variable domain, in which reference TRBV30 and TRBJ1-2 provide the parts outside the CDR3, is SQTIHQWPATLVQPVGSPLSLECTVEGTSNPNLYWYRQAAGRGLQLLFYSVGIGQISSEVPQNLSASRPQDRQFILSSKKLLLSDSGFYLCAWSRGPTSAYGYTFGSGTRLTVV.

The chain links TRBV30 to TRBJ1-2; D uncertain. The CDR3 runs to 12 residues. In germline, CDR1 is GTSNPN, CDR2 SVGIG (reference sequence). V was shortened by 5 bases and J by 7 bases, with 14 bases between the two germline ends. The CDR3 region has the DNA TGTGCCTGGGGAATTGGAGGTTTTGGCTACACCTTC. It is translated as CAWGIGGFGYTF.

This chain uses TRBV5-1 with TRBJ1-2, with 7 nucleotides matching TRBD1. Germline CDR1 SGHRS, CDR2 YFSETQ. V gave up 5 bases and J gave up 5 bases; unmatched junction bases: 18. This CDR3 region has 17 residues. In DNA, the CDR3 is TGCGCCAGCAGGATATCATCCGGAACAGGGGATGGGTATGGCTACACCTTC. Translated: CASRISSGTGDGYGYTF.

The gene calls are TRBV28 and TRBJ2-6, with TRBD1 identical over 7 bases. The V segment lost 5 bases and the J segment 1 base; nucleotides outside the gene matches: 11. Germline V gene data show CDR1 as MDHEN and CDR2 as SYDVKM. The CDR3 covers 18 residues. The CDR3 loop reads CASSRRQGTPSGANVLTF. Here the CDR3 DNA reads TGTGCCAGCAGTCGACGACAGGGAACCCCATCTGGGGCCAACGTCCTGACTTTC. The full variable domain, with the rest looked up from reference TRBV28 and TRBJ2-6, is DVKVTQSSRYLVKRTGEKVFLECVQDMDHENMFWYRQDPGLGLRLIYFSYDVKMKEKGDIPEGYSVSREKKERFSLILESASTNQTSMYLCASSRRQGTPSGANVLTFGAGSRLTVL.

There are a few counts of this clone. The chain uses TRBV2 and TRBJ2-1, with a possible D match to TRBD2 (6 bases). V was shortened by 4 bases and J by 7 bases, with 14 bases between the two germline ends. This CDR3 is built from 14 residues. Germline loops: CDR1 SNHLY, CDR2 FYNNEI. The CDR3 protein is CASSGGGILNEQFF. The CDR3 nucleotides are TGTGCCAGCAGTGGGGGAGGTATCCTGAATGAGCAGTTCTTC.

The rearrangement uses TRBV7-9 and TRBJ2-7, with 7 bases identical to TRBD1. J gave up 0 bases and V 6 bases, and 11 bases lay outside the gene matches. Per the germline V gene, CDR1 is SEHNR and CDR2 is FQNEAQ (reference sequence). The CDR3 sequence is 16 residues long. CDR3: CASSGGGQPSSYEQYF. Written as DNA, the CDR3 is TGTGCCAGCAGTGGTGGGGGACAGCCCTCCTCCTACGAGCAGTACTTC.

The chain carries TRBV27 and TRBJ2-1; 11 bases are shared with TRBD1. This CDR3 is 16 amino acids long. V lost 5 bases to trimming and J lost 8 bases; unmatched junction nucleotides: 11. Germline V gene lookup returns CDR1 MNHEY and CDR2 SMNVEV (reference sequence). The CDR3 bases are TGTGCCAGCAGTCTCATCGGACAGGGGGCGTATGATGAGCAGTTCTTC. This codes for CASSLIGQGAYDEQFF.

The genes are TRBV4-1 and TRBJ1-5; possible D gene TRBD1, 5 bases. The CDR3 totals 17 residues. V was cut by 4 bases and J by 6 bases, with 22 bases left in between. The germline V gene has CDR1 MGHRA and CDR2 YSYEKL. This CDR3 reads CASSPYPRGRVPQPQHF. In DNA, the CDR3 is TGCGCCAGCAGCCCCTATCCCCGAGGCAGGGTCCCTCAGCCCCAGCATTTT.

The chain carries TRBV20-1 and TRBJ1-5; unclear D gene. Germline assignment: CDR1 DFQATT and CDR2 SNEGSKA (reference sequence). Trimming took off 3 bases at V and 3 bases at J, with 12 bases between the two ends. The CDR3 has 14 amino acids. The CDR3 DNA follows: TGCAGTGCTAGTTCAGTGGAGAACAATCAGCCCCAGCATTTT. This gives the protein CSASSVENNQPQHF.